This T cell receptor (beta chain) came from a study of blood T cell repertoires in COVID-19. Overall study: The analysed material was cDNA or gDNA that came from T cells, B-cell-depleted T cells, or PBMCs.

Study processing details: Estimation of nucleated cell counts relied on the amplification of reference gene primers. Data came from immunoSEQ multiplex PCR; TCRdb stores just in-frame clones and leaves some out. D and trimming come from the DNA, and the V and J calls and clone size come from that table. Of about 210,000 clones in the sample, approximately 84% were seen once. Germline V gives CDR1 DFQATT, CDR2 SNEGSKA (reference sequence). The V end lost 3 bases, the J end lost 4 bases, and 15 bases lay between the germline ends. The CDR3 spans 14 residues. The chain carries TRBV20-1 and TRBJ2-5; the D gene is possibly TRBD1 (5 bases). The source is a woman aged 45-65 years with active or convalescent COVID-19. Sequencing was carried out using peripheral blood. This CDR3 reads CSASDRGRGETQYF. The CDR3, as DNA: TGCAGTGCTAGTGACCGAGGTAGGGGAGAGACCCAGTACTTC.